Below are 29 T cell receptor beta chains sequenced from a single sample in a study of siplizumab effects on memory and regulatory T cells. Measured with immunoSEQ multiplex PCR; TCRdb has only the in-frame clones, and not every one. The repertoire includes 55,000 to 65,000 clones, 95% to 98% of them detected once, and approximately 1% sits in the top ten. The sample was naive CD8+ T cells sorted from blood. The receptor set was obtained from a human donor in good health.

This rearrangement joins TRBV9 to TRBJ2-1; the D call may be TRBD1 or TRBD2 (6 bases each). Germline-derived CDR1 and CDR2 are SGDLS and YYNGEE. Between the trimmed V and J ends, which lost 1 base and 6 bases, there was a span of 17 bases. The CDR3 sequence is 16 residues long. CDR3 nucleotide sequence: TGTGCCAGCAGCGTACAACGGGGGCTGGAGGGCAATGAGCAGTTCTTC. Translation: CASSVQRGLEGNEQFF.

This chain connects TRBV7-2 to TRBJ2-7; D is unclear. Germline assignment: CDR1 SGHTA and CDR2 FQGNSA. The V end lost 4 bases, the J end lost 3 bases, and 7 bases lay between the germline ends. The CDR3 contains 12 residues. CDR3 sequence (DNA): TGTGCCAGCAGCTCCAGTGGCTACGAGCAGTACTTC. It codes for CASSSSGYEQYF.

The chain couples TRBV28 to TRBJ2-1; TRBD2 might be the D (6 bases). CDR3 length equals 14 residues. Germline CDR1 and CDR2: MDHEN and SYDVKM. Trimming took off 1 base at V and 5 bases at J, with 9 bases between the two ends. CDR3 in amino acids: CASSLSSGDNEQFF. The CDR3 region has the DNA TGTGCCAGCAGTTTATCGTCGGGGGACAATGAGCAGTTCTTC.

The chain uses TRBV10-1 and TRBJ2-7; 9 positions match TRBD2. Losses at the gene ends were 6 bases for V and 4 bases for J; bases not matched to a gene: 10. The germline CDR1 and CDR2 sequences are WNHNN and SYGVQD (reference sequence). This CDR3 is 15 amino acids long. The CDR3 reads CASSPQGAGGYEQYF. CDR3 nucleotides: TGCGCCAGCAGCCCCCAGGGAGCGGGAGGATACGAGCAGTACTTC.

The chain has TRBV6-5 and TRBJ2-7; perhaps D is TRBD1 or TRBD2 (5 bases each). Germline CDR1 and CDR2: MNHEY and SVGAGI. CDR3 size: 16 residues. Trimming shortened V by 3 bases and J by 0 bases, and 15 bases separated the two germline ends. CDR3 sequence (DNA): TGTGCCAGCAGTTATGGGCAGGGACCCTCCTCCTACGAGCAGTACTTC. Its translation is CASSYGQGPSSYEQYF.

The rearrangement joins TRBV28 to TRBJ1-5; 7 bases line up with TRBD1. Trimming removed 5 bases from V and 0 bases from J; junction bases left unmatched: 4. The CDR3 is 15 amino acids. Germline V gene lookup returns CDR1 MDHEN and CDR2 SYDVKM. DNA for the CDR3: TGTGCCAGCAGTGACAGGGACTATAGCAATCAGCCCCAGCATTTT. The encoded protein is CASSDRDYSNQPQHF.

V usage is TRBV9 and J usage is TRBJ2-3, with a possible D match to TRBD2 (6 bases). Germline loops: CDR1 SGDLS, CDR2 YYNGEE. The CDR3 has 15 amino acids. V lost 7 bases to trimming and J lost 2 bases, with 17 bases between them. CDR3 coding DNA: TGTGCCAGCGGAGGGTCCTCCTCCTACACAGATACGCAGTATTTT. Amino acids: CASGGSSSYTDTQYF. The whole variable domain, filled in from reference TRBV9 and TRBJ2-3, reads DSGVTQTPKHLITATGQRVTLRCSPRSGDLSVYWYQQSLDQGLQFLIQYYNGEERAKGNILERFSAQQFPDLHSELNLSSLELGDSALYFCASGGSSSYTDTQYFGPGTRLTVL.

CDR3 coding DNA: TGTGCCAGCAGCACCCGCGGGACTAGCGGGAGGGGACGGTTCTTC. It yields the protein CASSTRGTSGRGRFF. V usage is TRBV9 and J usage is TRBJ2-1, with TRBD2 matching over 16 bases. The CDR3 sequence is 15 residues long. Unmatched junction bases numbered 10, after V lost 4 bases and J lost 15 bases. CDR1 is SGDLS, CDR2 YYNGEE, per germline.

V usage is TRBV14 and J usage is TRBJ2-2; D might be TRBD2 (5 bases). Germline CDR1 reads SGHDN; CDR2 reads FVKESK. This CDR3 has 17 residues. V lost 0 bases, J lost 7 bases, and 18 bases lay in between. This CDR3 is CASSQDRLWSGNGELFF. CDR3 DNA: TGTGCCAGCAGCCAAGATAGATTATGGTCCGGGAACGGGGAGCTGTTTTTT.

This rearrangement joins TRBV5-5 to TRBJ2-7; TRBD2 matches 10 bases. After removal of 4 bases from V and 6 bases from J, the junction contained 10 bases not matched to a gene. The CDR3 extends over 15 amino acids. Germline V lookup: CDR1 SGHKS, CDR2 YYEKEE (reference sequence). The CDR3 reads CASSPPASGSLEQYF. The DNA for the CDR3 is TGTGCCAGCAGCCCCCCGGCTAGCGGGAGTCTCGAGCAGTACTTC.

This chain links TRBV29-1 with TRBJ2-1; TRBD2 matches 11 bases. The germline CDR1 and CDR2 sequences are SQVTM and ANQGSEA. V dropped 6 bases and J dropped 0; count of bases not matched to a gene: 7. This CDR3 contains 16 residues. CDR3: CSVPGLAESSYNEQFF. CDR3 in DNA: TGCAGCGTCCCGGGACTAGCGGAAAGCTCCTACAATGAGCAGTTCTTC.

The genes are TRBV5-1 and TRBJ2-3; 10 bases align to TRBD2. The V gene's germline CDR1 is SGHRS and CDR2 YFSETQ. This CDR3 region has 16 residues. V shed 4 bases and J 2 bases; nucleotides not matched to a gene: 7. The CDR3 DNA sequence: TGCGCCAGCAGCCTGAGGACTAGCGGCCTCACAGATACGCAGTATTTT. The encoded protein is CASSLRTSGLTDTQYF.

This rearrangement joins TRBV28 to TRBJ1-2, with D perhaps TRBD1 (5 bases). CDR1 and CDR2 from the germline V gene are MDHEN and SYDVKM. Between the trimmed V and J ends, which lost 7 bases and 5 bases, there was a span of 20 bases. The CDR3 extends over 15 amino acids. Here the CDR3 DNA reads TGTGCCAGCACCCCGGAGATGATTGAGGGGTATGGCTACACCTTC. The encoded protein is CASTPEMIEGYGYTF.

This chain uses TRBV6-5 with TRBJ2-3, with D possibly being TRBD1 or TRBD2 (5 bases each). Trimming removed 2 bases at V and 7 bases at J, with 13 bases between. Germline CDR1 and CDR2: MNHEY and SVGAGI. This CDR3 contains 14 residues. CDR3 in amino acids: CASSYPGPINTQYF. Here the CDR3 DNA reads TGTGCCAGCAGTTACCCGGGACCCATCAATACGCAGTATTTT.

The rearrangement joins TRBV4-1 to TRBJ2-7, with no clear D. Germline CDR1 MGHRA, CDR2 YSYEKL. Trimming removed 3 bases from V and 0 bases from J, with 6 bases in between. The CDR3 consists of 13 residues. This CDR3 reads CASSQEDSYEQYF. The DNA of the CDR3 is TGCGCCAGCAGCCAGGAAGACTCCTACGAGCAGTACTTC.

The chain employs TRBV11-2 and TRBJ2-1, with TRBD2 matching over 11 bases. Looked up from germline, CDR1 is SGHAT and CDR2 is FQNNGV. The ends lost 5 bases at V and 9 bases at J; junction bases unmatched: 12. This CDR3 region has 16 residues. CDR3: CASSPPQRTSGGEQFF. The CDR3 DNA sequence: TGTGCCAGCAGCCCGCCCCAAAGAACTAGCGGGGGTGAGCAGTTCTTC. The full variable domain, rest sourced from reference TRBV11-2 and TRBJ2-1, is EAGVAQSPRYKIIEKRQSVAFWCNPISGHATLYWYQQILGQGPKLLIQFQNNGVVDDSQLPKDRFSAERLKGVDSTLKIQPAKLEDSAVYLCASSPPQRTSGGEQFFGPGTRLTVL.

The chain uses TRBV7-9 and TRBJ1-2; a possible D gene is TRBD1 (5 bases). V was pared by 1 base and J by 6 bases, with 9 bases between. This CDR3 is built from 13 residues. The germline gives CDR1 SEHNR, CDR2 FQNEAQ (reference sequence). CDR3: CASSLGGRDGYTF. DNA of the CDR3: TGTGCCAGCAGCTTAGGGGGCAGGGATGGCTACACCTTC.

In its sample, this clone ranks as medium-sized. The chain recombines TRBV9 with TRBJ2-2; D remains unclear. V was trimmed by 7 bases and J by 7 bases, leaving 11 bases between them. The CDR3 has 12 amino acids. The germline CDR1 and CDR2 sequences are SGDLS and YYNGEE. CDR3 region: CASGSGGGELFF. In DNA, the CDR3 is TGTGCCAGCGGGTCAGGCGGCGGGGAGCTGTTTTTT.

The chain has TRBV28 and TRBJ1-1; D unresolved. This CDR3 is built from 12 residues. V lost 2 bases and J 3 bases, leaving 4 bases between the germline ends. The germline V gene encodes CDR1 MDHEN and CDR2 SYDVKM. In DNA, the CDR3 is TGTGCCAGCAGTTTAGGGGACACTGAAGCTTTCTTT. It yields the protein CASSLGDTEAFF.

The V and J genes are TRBV28 and TRBJ2-1, with unresolved D. The CDR3 runs 13 residues. Germline CDR1 is MDHEN and CDR2 is SYDVKM. V lost 2 bases and J 2 bases, leaving 4 bases between the germline ends. The CDR3, as DNA: TGTGCCAGCAGTTTAAATACCTACAATGAGCAGTTCTTC. It encodes CASSLNTYNEQFF.

The V gene is TRBV7-2, the J gene TRBJ2-5; 13 bases agree with TRBD2. The length of the CDR3 is 14 residues. The germline V gene has CDR1 SGHTA and CDR2 FQGNSA. With 6 bases clipped from V and 3 bases from J, the junction kept 1 base outside the gene matches. CDR3 residues: CASRGLAGEETQYF. The CDR3 DNA reads as TGTGCCAGCAGAGGACTAGCGGGAGAAGAGACCCAGTACTTC. Full variable domain (rest looked up from reference TRBV7-2 and TRBJ2-5): GAGVSQSPSNKVTEKGKDVELRCDPISGHTALYWYRQSLGQGLEFLIYFQGNSAPDKSGLPSDRFSAERTGGSVSTLTIQRTQQEDSAVYLCASRGLAGEETQYFGPGTRLLVL.

The chain carries TRBV14 and TRBJ2-3, with D unresolved. CDR1 and CDR2 from the germline V gene are SGHDN and FVKESK. Trimming took off 1 base at V and 6 bases at J, with 8 bases between the two ends. The CDR3 has 13 residues. CDR3 coding DNA: TGTGCCAGCAGCCAAGTCCAGTTCGATACGCAGTATTTT. Encoded protein: CASSQVQFDTQYF.

This clone was recorded once. The chain joins TRBV29-1 to TRBJ1-3; possibly TRBD1 for D (6 bases). The CDR3 totals 13 residues. Trimming cost V 3 bases and J 2 bases, with 8 bases left between them. Germline loops: CDR1 SQVTM, CDR2 ANQGSEA. The CDR3 DNA reads TGCAGCGTTGACGGGGGCCCTGGAAACACCATATATTTT. Protein: CSVDGGPGNTIYF.

This rearrangement joins TRBV5-6 to TRBJ2-1, with TRBD2 matching over 7 bases. The J segment lost 3 bases and the V segment lost 3 bases, leaving 6 bases of the junction unmatched. Germline assignment: CDR1 SGHDT and CDR2 YYEEEE. The CDR3 runs to 15 residues. This CDR3 is CASSWSGKLYNEQFF. In nucleotides, the CDR3 is TGTGCCAGCAGCTGGAGCGGGAAACTCTACAATGAGCAGTTCTTC.

V gene TRBV7-9 combines with J gene TRBJ2-1, with TRBD2 matching 8 bases. The CDR3 loop spans 11 amino acids. The V gene end was trimmed by 8 bases and the J gene end by 9 bases; junction bases not matched to a gene: 3. CDR1 and CDR2 (germline): SEHNR, FQNEAQ (reference sequence). The CDR3 loop reads CASGAGAEQFF. CDR3 DNA: TGTGCCAGCGGAGCGGGAGCTGAGCAGTTCTTC.

The chain employs TRBV7-9 and TRBJ1-1, with D possibly matching TRBD1 (6 bases). There are 15 residues in the CDR3. Trimming removed 0 bases from V and 7 bases from J, with 15 bases in between. CDR1 SEHNR and CDR2 FQNEAQ come from the germline V gene (reference sequence). The CDR3: CASSLAGTPGVEAFF. CDR3 in DNA: TGTGCCAGCAGCTTAGCCGGGACTCCAGGGGTTGAAGCTTTCTTT.

The chain uses TRBV5-1 and TRBJ2-7; TRBD1 or TRBD2 may be the D gene (5 bases each). Trimming left V 2 bases short and J 7 bases short, with 10 bases between. Germline V gives CDR1 SGHRS, CDR2 YFSETQ. The CDR3 has 12 residues. The CDR3 spells CASSFRGREQYF. Written as DNA, the CDR3 is TGCGCCAGCAGCTTTCGGGGACGTGAGCAGTACTTC.

This sequence joins TRBV7-9 and TRBJ2-5; TRBD2 agrees at 11 bases. From germline, CDR1 is SEHNR and CDR2 FQNEAQ (reference sequence). The CDR3 loop spans 18 amino acids. The trim removed 3 bases at V and 2 bases at J, leaving 11 bases unmatched. Written as DNA, the CDR3 is TGTGCCAGCAGCTTGGTAACTAGCGGGAGAAGGGATCAAGAGACCCAGTACTTC. Its protein is CASSLVTSGRRDQETQYF.

The chain combines TRBV7-3 with TRBJ2-7, with D possibly called TRBD1 or TRBD2 (5 bases each). The CDR3 is made up of 16 amino acids. The V and J ends lost 5 bases and 0 bases respectively, with 17 bases between them. Per germline, CDR1 SGHTA and CDR2 FQGTGA. CDR3 in DNA: TGTGCCAGCAGCCCCCACCCCGGGACGGGCTCCTACGAGCAGTACTTC. Protein sequence: CASSPHPGTGSYEQYF.